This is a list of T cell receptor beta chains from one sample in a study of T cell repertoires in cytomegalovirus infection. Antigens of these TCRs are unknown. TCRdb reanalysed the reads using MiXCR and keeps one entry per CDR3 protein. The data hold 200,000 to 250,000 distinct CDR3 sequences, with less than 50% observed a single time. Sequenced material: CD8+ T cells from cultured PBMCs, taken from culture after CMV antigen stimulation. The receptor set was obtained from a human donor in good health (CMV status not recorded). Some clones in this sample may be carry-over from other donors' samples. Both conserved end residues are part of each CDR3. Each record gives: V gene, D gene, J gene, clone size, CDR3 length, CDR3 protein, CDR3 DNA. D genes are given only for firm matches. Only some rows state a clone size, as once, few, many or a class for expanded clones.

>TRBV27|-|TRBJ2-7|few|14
CASSFGGGDYEQYF
TGTGCCAGCAGTTTCGGAGGGGGAGACTACGAGCAGTACTTC
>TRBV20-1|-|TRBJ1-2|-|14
CSARGFGQNYGYTF
TGCAGTGCTAGAGGGTTCGGACAGAACTATGGCTACACCTTC
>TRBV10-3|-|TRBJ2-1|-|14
CAISDPGNYNEQFF
TGTGCCATCAGTGACCCGGGGAACTACAATGAGCAGTTCTTC
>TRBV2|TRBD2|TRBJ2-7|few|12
CASRAGVYEQYF
TGTGCCAGCAGGGCGGGAGTCTACGAGCAGTACTTC
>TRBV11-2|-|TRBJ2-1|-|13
CASSSPWDNEQFF
TGTGCCAGCAGTTCCCCTTGGGACAATGAGCAGTTCTTC
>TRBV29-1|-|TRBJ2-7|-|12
CSVEGRSYEQYF
TGCAGCGTTGAGGGCCGATCCTACGAGCAGTACTTC
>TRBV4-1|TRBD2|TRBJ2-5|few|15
CASSPGLAGRETQYF
TGCGCCAGCAGCCCGGGACTAGCGGGGAGGGAGACCCAGTACTTC
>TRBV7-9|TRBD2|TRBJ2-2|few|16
CASSSWTSGNTGELFF
TGTGCCAGCAGCTCCTGGACTAGCGGAAACACCGGGGAGCTGTTTTTT
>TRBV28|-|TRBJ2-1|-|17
CASSSLDERVFLNEQFF
TGTGCCAGCAGTTCCCTCGATGAGCGGGTATTCCTCAATGAGCAGTTCTTC
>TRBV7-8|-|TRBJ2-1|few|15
CASRRVYSPYNEQFF
TGTGCCAGCAGACGCGTGTATTCTCCGTACAATGAGCAGTTCTTC
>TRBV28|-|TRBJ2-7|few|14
CASSYTRPSYEQYF
TGTGCCAGCAGCTATACGCGACCATCCTACGAGCAGTACTTC
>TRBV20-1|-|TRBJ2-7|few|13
CSARTPRSDEQYF
TGCAGTGCTAGAACCCCGAGGTCTGACGAGCAGTACTTC
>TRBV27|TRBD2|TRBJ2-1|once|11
CASTGGDEQFF
TGTGCCAGCACGGGGGGGGATGAGCAGTTCTTC
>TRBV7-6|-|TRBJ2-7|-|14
CASSLDDRSYEQYF
TGTGCCAGCAGCCTGGATGACAGATCCTACGAGCAGTACTTC
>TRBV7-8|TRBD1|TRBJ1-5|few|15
CASSSGQGAAQPQHF
TGTGCCAGCAGCTCGGGACAGGGGGCGGCTCAGCCCCAGCATTTT
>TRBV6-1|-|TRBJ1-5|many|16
CASSLQGRPFNQPQHF
TGTGCCAGCAGTCTCCAGGGGCGGCCTTTCAATCAGCCCCAGCATTTT
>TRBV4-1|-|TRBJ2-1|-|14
CASSQGERYNEQFF
TGTGCCAGCAGCCAAGGAGAAAGATACAATGAGCAGTTCTTC
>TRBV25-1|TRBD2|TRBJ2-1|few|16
CASSIRTSGMYNEQFF
TGTGCCAGCAGTATTCGGACTAGCGGGATGTACAATGAGCAGTTCTTC
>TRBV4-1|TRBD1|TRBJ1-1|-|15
CASSTNRQGNTEAFF
TGTGCCAGCAGCACAAATCGACAGGGGAACACTGAAGCTTTCTTT
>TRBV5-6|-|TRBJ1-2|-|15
CASSHPLEGRGGYTF
TGTGCCAGCAGCCACCCTCTTGAGGGACGGGGTGGCTACACCTTC
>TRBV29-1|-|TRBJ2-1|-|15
CSVEIPAALYNEQFF
TGCAGCGTTGAGATACCAGCGGCGTTATACAATGAGCAGTTCTTC
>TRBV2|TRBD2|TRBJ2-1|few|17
CASSEGNRLAADNEQFF
TGTGCCAGCAGTGAAGGGAACCGACTAGCGGCAGACAATGAGCAGTTCTTC
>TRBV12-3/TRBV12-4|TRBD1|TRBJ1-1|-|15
CASSSPGQKNTEAFF
TGTGCCAGCAGTTCCCCGGGACAGAAAAACACTGAAGCTTTCTTT
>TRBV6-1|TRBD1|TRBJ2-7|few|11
CATGTVYEQYF
TGTGCCACCGGGACAGTCTACGAGCAGTACTTC
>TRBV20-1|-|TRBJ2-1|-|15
CSALTAGTVQNEQFF
TGCAGTGCTTTGACTGCAGGGACGGTTCAAAATGAGCAGTTCTTC
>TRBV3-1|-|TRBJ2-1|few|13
CASSLPPADEQFF
TGTGCCAGCAGCCTCCCTCCGGCGGATGAGCAGTTCTTC
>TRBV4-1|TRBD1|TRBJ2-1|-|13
CASSQGDRDEQFF
TGCGCCAGCAGCCAAGGAGACAGGGACGAGCAGTTCTTC
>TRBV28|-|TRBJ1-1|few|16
CASSRTTFNLNTEAFF
TGTGCCAGCAGCCGAACTACTTTTAACTTGAACACTGAAGCTTTCTTT
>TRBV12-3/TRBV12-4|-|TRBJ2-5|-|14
CASSLGTQQETQYF
TGTGCCAGCAGTTTAGGGACACAACAAGAGACCCAGTACTTC
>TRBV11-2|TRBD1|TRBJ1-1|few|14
CASSLLRGGTEAFF
TGTGCCAGCAGCTTACTCAGGGGGGGCACTGAAGCTTTCTTT
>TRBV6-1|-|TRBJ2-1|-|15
CASSEGTPGYNEQFF
TGTGCCAGCAGTGAAGGGACCCCGGGGTACAATGAGCAGTTCTTC
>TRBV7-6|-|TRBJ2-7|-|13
CASSYDFSYEQYF
TGTGCCAGCAGCTATGACTTCTCCTACGAGCAGTACTTC
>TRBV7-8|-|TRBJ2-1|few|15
CASSLAAGSGYEQFF
TGTGCCAGCAGCTTGGCGGCGGGAAGCGGGTATGAGCAGTTCTTC
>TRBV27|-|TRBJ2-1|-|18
CASSLEGSGGAPYNEQFF
TGTGCCAGCAGTTTAGAAGGGAGTGGGGGGGCTCCCTACAATGAGCAGTTCTTC
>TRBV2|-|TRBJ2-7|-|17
CASSELGTPSSPYEQYF
TGTGCCAGCAGTGAACTCGGGACCCCCAGCAGCCCCTACGAGCAGTACTTC
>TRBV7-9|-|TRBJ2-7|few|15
CASSDTGSAAAEQYF
TGTGCCAGCAGCGATACAGGGTCCGCGGCGGCCGAGCAGTACTTC
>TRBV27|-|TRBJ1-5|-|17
CASSFSGGDFGHQPQHF
TGTGCCAGCAGTTTTTCCGGAGGGGACTTCGGGCATCAGCCCCAGCATTTT
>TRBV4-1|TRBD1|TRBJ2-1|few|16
CASSLEGQGAYNEQFF
TGCGCCAGCAGCCTAGAAGGACAGGGGGCTTACAATGAGCAGTTCTTC